The clone carrying this T cell receptor beta chain was detected only once. The V and J ends lost 6 bases and 15 bases, in that order; junction bases with no gene match: 9. This CDR3 is built from 13 residues. Treatment in this sample: some 20 received Ad26.COV2.S at low or high dose, single or two shots; about 5 received placebo; per-sample allocation not given. Samples came from day 63 after the first vaccine or placebo injection. This entry belongs to a study of Ad26.COV2.S vaccination and SARS-CoV-2 variants. TCRdb keeps only in-frame clones here, not all; method: immunoSEQ multiplex PCR. The data contain about 680,000 clones, roughly nine tenths of them singletons.

Source: peripheral blood, taken in a trial of Ad26.COV2.S vaccine versus placebo. The sequence derives from a person between 18 and 59 years old who received the Ad26.COV2.S COVID-19 vaccine or a placebo. The gene calls are TRBV12-3 or TRBV12-4 and TRBJ2-1; TRBD2 matches at 12 bases. The CDR3 is CASRELAGGPPFF. DNA for the CDR3: TGTGCCAGCAGAGAGCTAGCGGGAGGGCCGCCGTTCTTC.